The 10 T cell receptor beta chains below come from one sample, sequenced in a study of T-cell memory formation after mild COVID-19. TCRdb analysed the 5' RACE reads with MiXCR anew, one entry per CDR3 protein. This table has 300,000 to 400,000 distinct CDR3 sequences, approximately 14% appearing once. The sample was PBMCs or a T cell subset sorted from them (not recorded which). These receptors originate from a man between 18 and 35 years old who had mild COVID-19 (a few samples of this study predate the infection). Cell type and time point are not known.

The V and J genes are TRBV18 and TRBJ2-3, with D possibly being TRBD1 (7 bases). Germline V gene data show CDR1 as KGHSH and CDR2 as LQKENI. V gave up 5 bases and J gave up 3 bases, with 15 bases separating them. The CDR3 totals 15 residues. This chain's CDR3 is CASSSAGGRTDTQYF. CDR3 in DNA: TGTGCCAGCTCATCAGCAGGGGGGAGGACAGATACGCAGTATTTT.

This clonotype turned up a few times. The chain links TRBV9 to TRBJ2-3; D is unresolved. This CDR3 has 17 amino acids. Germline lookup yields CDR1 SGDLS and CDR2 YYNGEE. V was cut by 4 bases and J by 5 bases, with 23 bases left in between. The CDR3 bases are TGTGCCAGCAGCCCAGGACCAGCCCAGCGAGAGGAAGATACGCAGTATTTT. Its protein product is CASSPGPAQREEDTQYF.

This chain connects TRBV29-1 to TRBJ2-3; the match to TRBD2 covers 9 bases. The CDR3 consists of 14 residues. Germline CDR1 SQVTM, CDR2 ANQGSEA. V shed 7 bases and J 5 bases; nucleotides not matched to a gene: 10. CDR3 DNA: TGCAGCGCCGGTCGCGGGGGGGCGGGAGATACGCAGTATTTT. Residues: CSAGRGGAGDTQYF.

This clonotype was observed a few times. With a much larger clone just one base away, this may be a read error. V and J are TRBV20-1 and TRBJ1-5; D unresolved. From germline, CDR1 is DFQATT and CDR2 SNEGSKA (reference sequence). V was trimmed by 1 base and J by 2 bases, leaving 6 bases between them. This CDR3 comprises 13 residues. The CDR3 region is CSARGGGNQPQHF. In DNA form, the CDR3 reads TGCAGTGCTAGAGGTGGGGGCAATCAGCCCCAGCATTTT.

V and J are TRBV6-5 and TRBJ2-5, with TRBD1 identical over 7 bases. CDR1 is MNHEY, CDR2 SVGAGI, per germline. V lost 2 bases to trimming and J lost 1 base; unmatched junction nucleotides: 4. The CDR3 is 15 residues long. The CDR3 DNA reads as TGTGCCAGCAGTTACCGAGGGACAGTCCAAGAGACCCAGTACTTC. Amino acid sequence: CASSYRGTVQETQYF.

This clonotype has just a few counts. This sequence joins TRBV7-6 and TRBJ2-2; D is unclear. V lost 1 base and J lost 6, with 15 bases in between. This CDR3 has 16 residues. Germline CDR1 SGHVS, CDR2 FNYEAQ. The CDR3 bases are TGTGCCAGCAGCTTAGGTGGCAGAACTTACGCCGGGGAGCTGTTTTTT. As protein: CASSLGGRTYAGELFF.

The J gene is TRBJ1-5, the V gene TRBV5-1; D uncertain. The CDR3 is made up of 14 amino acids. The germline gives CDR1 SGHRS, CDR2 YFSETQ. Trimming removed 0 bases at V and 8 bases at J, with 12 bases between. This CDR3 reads CASSLEGSGEPQHF. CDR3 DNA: TGCGCCAGCAGCTTGGAAGGCTCCGGGGAGCCCCAGCATTTT.

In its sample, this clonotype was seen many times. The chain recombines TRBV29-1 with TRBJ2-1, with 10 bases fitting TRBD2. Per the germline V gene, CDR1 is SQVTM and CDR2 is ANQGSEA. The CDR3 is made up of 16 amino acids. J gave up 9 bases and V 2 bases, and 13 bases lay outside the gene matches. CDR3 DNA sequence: TGCAGCGTTGAACTAGCGGGGGTATCCAGCTGGGGTGAGCAGTTCTTC. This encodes CSVELAGVSSWGEQFF.

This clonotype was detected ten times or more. The CDR3 here is CASSRSQISYNEQFF. In DNA form, the CDR3 reads TGCGCCAGCAGCAGGAGCCAAATCTCCTACAATGAGCAGTTCTTC. This rearrangement joins TRBV5-1 to TRBJ2-1; D uncertain. Germline values: CDR1 SGHRS, CDR2 YFSETQ. Trimming pared 4 bases from V and 0 bases from J, leaving 11 bases between. This CDR3 region has 15 residues.

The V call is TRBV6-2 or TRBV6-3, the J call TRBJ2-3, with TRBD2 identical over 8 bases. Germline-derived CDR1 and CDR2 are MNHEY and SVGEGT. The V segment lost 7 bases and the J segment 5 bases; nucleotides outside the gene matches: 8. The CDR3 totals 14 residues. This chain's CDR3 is CASKRGGEGDTQYF. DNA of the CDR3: TGTGCCAGCAAACGGGGGGGCGAGGGAGATACGCAGTATTTT.